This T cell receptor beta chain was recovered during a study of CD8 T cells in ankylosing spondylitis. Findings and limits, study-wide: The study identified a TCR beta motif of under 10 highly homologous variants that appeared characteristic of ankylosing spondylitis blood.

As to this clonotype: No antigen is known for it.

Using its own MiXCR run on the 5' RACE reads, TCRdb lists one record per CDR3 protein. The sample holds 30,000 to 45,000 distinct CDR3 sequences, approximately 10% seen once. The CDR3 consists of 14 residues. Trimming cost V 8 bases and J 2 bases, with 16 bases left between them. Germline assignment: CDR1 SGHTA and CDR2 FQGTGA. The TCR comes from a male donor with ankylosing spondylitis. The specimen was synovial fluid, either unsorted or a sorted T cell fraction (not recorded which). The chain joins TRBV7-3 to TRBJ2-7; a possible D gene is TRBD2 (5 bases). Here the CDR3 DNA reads TGTGCCAGCTATGCGAGGGAACCTACCTACGAGCAGTACTTC. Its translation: CASYAREPTYEQYF.